This T cell receptor beta chain was observed in a study of blood T cell repertoires in COVID-19. In germline, CDR1 is SGHNT, CDR2 YENEEA. V shed 5 bases and J shed 0 bases, with 9 bases lying between them. The CDR3 is 14 amino acids. Original processing notes: Researchers report that nucleated cell counts were estimated from reference gene primer amplification. Here immunoSEQ multiplex PCR was the method, and the copy in TCRdb shows in-frame clones only, minus some. V, J and clone size are taken as reported in that table, and D and trimming were inferred from the DNA itself. The data contain about 36,000 clones, approximately 78% of them seen just once; the ten biggest clones take up less than 40%. This clone was seen once.

The genes are TRBV11-3 and TRBJ2-3; D may be TRBD2 (6 bases). This sequence was found in a man in his 60s with acute or convalescent COVID-19. Sequenced sample: peripheral blood. The CDR3 sequence is CASSTGLSTDTQYF. DNA for the CDR3: TGTGCCAGCAGCACGGGACTCAGCACAGATACGCAGTATTTT.